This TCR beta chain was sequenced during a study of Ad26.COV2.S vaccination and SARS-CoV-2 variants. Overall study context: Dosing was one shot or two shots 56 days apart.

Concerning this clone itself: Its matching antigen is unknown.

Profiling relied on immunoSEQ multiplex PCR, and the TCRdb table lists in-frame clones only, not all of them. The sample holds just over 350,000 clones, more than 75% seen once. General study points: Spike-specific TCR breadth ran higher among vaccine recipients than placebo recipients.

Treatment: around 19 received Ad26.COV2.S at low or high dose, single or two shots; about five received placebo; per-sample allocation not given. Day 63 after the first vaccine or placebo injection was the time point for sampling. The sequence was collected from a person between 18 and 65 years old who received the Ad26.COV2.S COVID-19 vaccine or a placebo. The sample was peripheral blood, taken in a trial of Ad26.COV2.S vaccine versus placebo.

Here the CDR3 reads CASSGLITGELFF. In DNA, the CDR3 is TGTGCCAGCTCCGGGCTGATCACCGGGGAGCTGTTTTTT. The chain has TRBV10-3 and TRBJ2-2; no reliable D call. Trimming removed 10 bases from V and 4 bases from J, with 13 bases in between. Germline CDR1 and CDR2: ENHRY and SYGVKD. The length of the CDR3 is 13 residues.